The 15 T cell receptor beta chains listed next were all sequenced from one sample in a study of cytotoxic CD8 clonotypes in ibrutinib-treated CLL. TCRdb's copy holds only in-frame clones and misses some; the assay was immunoSEQ multiplex PCR. The sample includes 200,000 to 250,000 clones, approximately 70% seen only once; the top ten take approximately 6.3%. This specimen was PBMCs, taken after 12 months of ibrutinib treatment. The receptors derive from a human donor with chronic lymphocytic leukemia.

The chain employs TRBV4-2 and TRBJ2-7; the D is unclear. This CDR3 contains 14 residues. Germline CDR1 and CDR2: LGHNA and YNFKEQ. Trimming removed 0 bases at V and 3 bases at J, with 9 bases between. CDR3 DNA: TGTGCCAGCAGCCAAGAGTCATATAACTACGAGCAGTACTTC. It is translated as CASSQESYNYEQYF.

The chain carries TRBV30 and TRBJ1-2, with 7 bases aligning to TRBD1. J gave up 8 bases and V 5 bases, and 5 bases lay outside the gene matches. Germline V lookup: CDR1 GTSNPN, CDR2 SVGIG (reference sequence). The CDR3 consists of 11 residues. CDR3 amino acids: CAWDRADGYTF. The CDR3 region has the DNA TGTGCCTGGGACAGGGCCGACGGCTACACCTTC.

Many counts were recorded for this clone. V is TRBV12-5 and J is TRBJ2-1; 10 positions agree with TRBD2. The CDR3 is 14 residues long. The junction had 3 bases not matched to a gene; V was cut back by 3 bases and J by 7 bases. Germline CDR1 LGHNT, CDR2 FRNRAP. CDR3 region: CASGFATSGNEQFF. The CDR3 coding sequence is TGTGCTAGTGGTTTTGCGACTAGCGGGAATGAGCAGTTCTTC. Using reference TRBV12-5 and TRBJ2-1 for the parts outside the CDR3, the full variable domain is DARVTQTPRHKVTEMGQEVTMRCQPILGHNTVFWYRQTMMQGLELLAYFRNRAPLDDSGMPKDRFSAEMPDATLATLKIQPSEPRDSAVYFCASGFATSGNEQFFGPGTRLTVL.

V gene TRBV29-1 combines with J gene TRBJ1-3; D might be TRBD1 (6 bases). Trimming cost V 7 bases and J 7 bases, with 17 bases left between them. The CDR3 is made up of 13 amino acids. Germline values: CDR1 SQVTM, CDR2 ANQGSEA. CDR3 DNA: TGCAGCGCGGTCGGGGACATGTGGAACACCATATATTTT. As protein: CSAVGDMWNTIYF. Filled out from reference TRBV29-1 and TRBJ1-3, the complete variable domain reads SAVISQKPSRDICQRGTSLTIQCQVDSQVTMMFWYRQQPGQSLTLIATANQGSEATYESGFVIDKFPISRPNLTFSTLTVSNMSPEDSSIYLCSAVGDMWNTIYFGEGSWLTVV.

The sample holds a few counts of this clone. The chain has TRBV19 and TRBJ2-7; 9 bases map to TRBD1. The CDR3 extends over 16 amino acids. Trimming at V came to 4 bases and at J to 3 bases, leaving 10 bases not matched to a gene. CDR1 and CDR2 (germline): LNHDA, SQIVND (reference sequence). The CDR3 DNA sequence: TGTGCCAGTAGTAGAGAGTCGGACAGGGGAGGCTACGAGCAGTACTTC. Its protein product is CASSRESDRGGYEQYF.

The rearrangement uses TRBV9 and TRBJ2-7, with D possibly matching TRBD2 (6 bases). From germline, CDR1 is SGDLS and CDR2 YYNGEE. Deletions cut 0 bases from V and 5 bases from J, with 18 bases between. There are 16 residues in the CDR3. The CDR3 protein is CASSVGASASLDEQYF. For the CDR3, the DNA is TGTGCCAGCAGCGTAGGGGCTAGCGCGAGCCTAGACGAGCAGTACTTC.

V usage is TRBV27 and J usage is TRBJ2-1, with a weak D call TRBD2 (7 bases). Trimming left V 5 bases short and J 14 bases short, with 25 bases between. This CDR3 has 15 amino acids. CDR1 and CDR2 from the germline V gene are MNHEY and SMNVEV (reference sequence). In DNA form, the CDR3 reads TGTGCCAGCAGTCCCCGCGCTAGGGAGGGGGTGTGGGAGTTCTTC. Its protein is CASSPRAREGVWEFF.

The chain carries TRBV27 and TRBJ2-6, with 8 bases lining up with TRBD1. Looked up from germline, CDR1 is MNHEY and CDR2 is SMNVEV (reference sequence). Trimming removed 5 bases from V and 0 bases from J; junction bases left unmatched: 9. The CDR3 sequence is 18 residues long. This CDR3 reads CASSPRQGRTSGANVLTF. The CDR3 DNA reads as TGTGCCAGCAGTCCCCGACAGGGGCGAACCTCTGGGGCCAACGTCCTGACTTTC.

There are a few counts of this clone. CDR3 protein: CATSREDTGRGYTF. The DNA for the CDR3 is TGTGCCACCAGCAGAGAGGACACAGGTAGGGGCTACACCTTC. V gene TRBV15 combines with J gene TRBJ1-2, with D possibly matching TRBD1 (5 bases). The CDR3 contains 14 residues. Deletions cut 0 bases from V and 8 bases from J, with 13 bases between. Germline V gene lookup returns CDR1 LNHNV and CDR2 YYDKDF (reference sequence).

This clone has more than one count but fewer than ten. This chain connects TRBV10-3 to TRBJ1-5, with a tentative D call TRBD1 (5 bases). Trimming removed 6 bases from V and 4 bases from J, with 13 bases in between. Looked up from germline, CDR1 is ENHRY and CDR2 is SYGVKD. The CDR3 runs to 14 residues. CDR3 nucleotide sequence: TGTGCCATCAGCTGGGACGGCGATAATCAGCCCCAGCATTTT. It codes for CAISWDGDNQPQHF.

This clone came up many times. The J gene is TRBJ2-7, the V gene TRBV4-2; D may be TRBD1 or TRBD2 (5 bases each). CDR1 is LGHNA and CDR2 is YNFKEQ in the germline V gene. The CDR3 covers 14 residues. Trimming stripped 3 bases from V and 2 bases from J, with 11 bases between. The CDR3 region has the DNA TGTGCCAGCAGCCAGACCGGGACCACCTACGAGCAGTACTTC. This encodes CASSQTGTTYEQYF.

V and J are TRBV28 and TRBJ1-3, with D possibly TRBD1 on 5 matching bases. Germline CDR1 and CDR2: MDHEN and SYDVKM. V lost 7 bases, J lost 9 bases, and 13 bases lay in between. The CDR3 length is 12 residues. Here the CDR3 reads CASKVRGATIYF. CDR3 bases: TGTGCCAGCAAAGTACGAGGGGCCACCATATATTTT.

This clone has only one observation. V gene TRBV9 combines with J gene TRBJ1-6; 7 bases align to TRBD1. The CDR3 has 15 amino acids. Germline-derived CDR1 and CDR2 are SGDLS and YYNGEE. V was pared by 6 bases and J by 6 bases, with 9 bases of the junction left unmatched. CDR3 loop: CASTTTGQINSPLHF. Written as DNA, the CDR3 is TGTGCCAGCACCACCACGGGACAGATTAATTCACCCCTCCACTTT. Together with reference TRBV9 and TRBJ1-6, the CDR3 gives the full variable domain: DSGVTQTPKHLITATGQRVTLRCSPRSGDLSVYWYQQSLDQGLQFLIQYYNGEERAKGNILERFSAQQFPDLHSELNLSSLELGDSALYFCASTTTGQINSPLHFGNGTRLTVT.

This clone turned up a few times. The chain carries TRBV5-5 and TRBJ1-1; weak D call: TRBD1 (5 bases). CDR1 and CDR2 from the germline V gene are SGHKS and YYEKEE (reference sequence). The CDR3 runs 14 residues. The V end lost 4 bases, the J end lost 4 bases, and 14 bases lay between the germline ends. The CDR3 protein is CASSNRQGGTEAFF. CDR3 in DNA: TGTGCCAGCAGCAACAGGCAGGGCGGCACTGAAGCTTTCTTT.

Only a few counts were recorded for this clone. The chain has TRBV4-1 and TRBJ1-2; D ambiguous. CDR3 length: 15 residues. Trimming cost V 3 bases and J 0 bases, with 11 bases left between them. Per germline, CDR1 MGHRA and CDR2 YSYEKL. CDR3 coding DNA: TGCGCCAGCAGCCAGACAACAACAGCTAACTATGGCTACACCTTC. Translated: CASSQTTTANYGYTF.